This T cell receptor (beta chain) was documented in a study of blood T cell repertoires in COVID-19 (dated by TCRdb to about 2020). With regard to the full study: Collaborator samples came from the United States, Italy and Spain and covered acute and convalescent phases of COVID-19. The sample metadata nearly always contained a de-identified subject ID, COVID-19 status, age in years and sex. The material from the prospective study consisted of cDNA or gDNA derived from T cells, B-cell-depleted T cells, or PBMCs. Deeply sampled blood TCRbeta repertoires from subjects exposed to, actively infected with, or recovered from COVID-19 were included in the dataset. The repertoires were released in a freely available public database intended as a resource for research on the immune response to SARS-CoV-2. Samples were obtained from the ongoing ImmuneRACE study (first 160 participants) and from 1,200 or so subjects provided by 6 global collaborators. Where available, HLA class I and class II types were taken from metadata supplied by the sample provider and were not determined by assay-based typing.

The collaborating institutions used their own protocols to collect whole blood in K2EDTA tubes. For TCRbeta analysis, collaborators shipped samples in one of three forms: frozen whole blood, isolated PBMCs, or DNA extracted from either of those sample types. Including the terminal cysteine and phenylalanine, the CDR3 comprises 13 residues. Just CDR3 DNA is preserved here, 39 bases in frame from base 1. The V and J ends are trimmed by 7 bases and 8 bases, leaving 17 bases between them. A single count supports this clone. The specificity of this receptor is unknown. No base quality values were provided; no much bigger clone lies one nucleotide off. Study-wide conclusions, independent of this receptor: The quantity of clinical and demographic metadata differed by source and by participant and was supplied without curation.

TCRbeta CDR3 regions were amplified from genomic DNA using the immunoSEQ Assay, a bias-controlled multiplex PCR. The paper's data handling went like this. Within the assay, amplification of reference gene primers was used to estimate how many nucleated cells each sample contained. To quantify the absolute abundance of each unique TCRbeta CDR3 rearrangement, sequence reads were collapsed and filtered. For each sample, productive Simpson clonality was calculated by taking the square root of Simpson's diversity index across productive rearrangements. The source is immuneACCESS, and TCRdb retained only in-frame sequences with V and J called. Part of the clones is not carried over; for the studies checked, unresolved V genes explain less than half of this, and the remainder is unexplained. V and J calls and clone size are given by that table; D and trimming were obtained from the DNA. Recorded for this sample are approximately 210,000 clones; roughly 84% of them occurred a single time. About 3.9% of the sample belongs to the ten largest clones.

The origin of this receptor is a woman older than 75 with acute or convalescent COVID-19. Recombination linked TRBV12-3 or TRBV12-4 to TRBJ1-2; TRBD1 could be the D gene, as 5 bases match. The material sequenced was peripheral blood. Read as DNA, the sequence is TGTGCCAGCATCAAATCGCAGGGTTCCGGCTACACCTTC. It codes for CASIKSQGSGYTF.